The sequence of this T cell receptor (beta chain) was determined in a study of response to subunit inactivated influenza vaccine. General study points: Few new T cells, the authors suggested, are recruited by each seasonal influenza vaccination.

Trimming cost V 5 bases and J 3 bases; bases outside gene matches: 6. Per germline, CDR1 SGHTA and CDR2 FQGNSA. The CDR3 loop spans 15 amino acids. As concerns this clonotype: Its antigen is not identified.

Each CDR3 protein is one row after TCRdb ran MiXCR on the RT-PCR reads. In the table there are a few hundred thousand distinct CDR3 sequences, around 15% of which are singletons. The V gene is TRBV7-2, the J gene TRBJ1-2; 10 positions match TRBD1. The sequences come from PBMCs from blood, collected 12 days after vaccination. The TCR was taken from a man between 50 and 59 years old who received an inactivated influenza vaccine. The CDR3 is CASSREGTGDYGYTF. DNA for the CDR3: TGTGCCAGCAGCCGGGAGGGGACAGGGGACTATGGCTACACCTTC.